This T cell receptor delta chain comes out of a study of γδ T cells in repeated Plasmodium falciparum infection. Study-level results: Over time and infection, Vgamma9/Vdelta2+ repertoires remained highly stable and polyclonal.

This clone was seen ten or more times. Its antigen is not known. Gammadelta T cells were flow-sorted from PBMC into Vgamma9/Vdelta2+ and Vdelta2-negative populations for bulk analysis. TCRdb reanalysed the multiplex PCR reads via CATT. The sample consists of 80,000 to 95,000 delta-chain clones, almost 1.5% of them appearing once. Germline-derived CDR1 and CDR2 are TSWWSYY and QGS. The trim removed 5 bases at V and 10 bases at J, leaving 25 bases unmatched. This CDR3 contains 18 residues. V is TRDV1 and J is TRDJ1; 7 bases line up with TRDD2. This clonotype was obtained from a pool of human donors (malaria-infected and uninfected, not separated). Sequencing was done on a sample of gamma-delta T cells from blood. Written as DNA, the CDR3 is TGTGCTCTTGGGTTAGCTGGAATTCCTACCCCCGTACTCTGCGGACTCATCTTT. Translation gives CALGLAGIPTPVLCGLIF.